Below are 9 T cell receptor beta chains sequenced from a single sample in a study of molecular identifiers for immune sequencing clone quantification. One entry per CDR3 protein, called by TCRdb with MiXCR from the PCR reads. The table lists approximately 550,000 distinct CDR3 sequences, about a fifth of them singletons. Source material: naive CD8+ T cells from blood, with Jurkat cell RNA spiked in. Subset described: FACS-sorted CD8+CD4-CCR7+CD45RA+ naive T cells. These receptors were obtained from a human donor in good health. Some libraries in this study had Jurkat cell RNA spiked in.

This clonotype came up many times. This chain connects TRBV5-1 to TRBJ1-5; TRBD1 is a possible D gene (6 bases). This CDR3 comprises 14 residues. V was shortened by 0 bases and J by 2 bases, with 6 bases between the two germline ends. Germline V lookup: CDR1 SGHRS, CDR2 YFSETQ. The CDR3 region has the DNA TGCGCCAGCAGCTTGGAGGGGGGCAATCAGCCCCAGCATTTT. This sequence encodes CASSLEGGNQPQHF. Supplemented by reference TRBV5-1 and TRBJ1-5, the full variable domain reads KAGVTQTPRYLIKTRGQQVTLSCSPISGHRSVSWYQQTPGQGLQFLFEYFSETQRNKGNFPGRFSGRQFSNSRSEMNVSTLELGDSALYLCASSLEGGNQPQHFGDGTRLSIL.

A word on this clonotype: A much larger clone differs from this one at a single base, so this may be a read error. Because the CDR3 is missing its conserved closing phenylalanine or tryptophan, this is likely a read error. The chain has TRBV6-2 or TRBV6-3 and TRBJ1-1, with unresolved D. The germline V gene encodes CDR1 MNHEY and CDR2 SVGEGT. V lost 0 bases to trimming and J lost 0 bases, with 5 bases between them. CDR3 length: 14 amino acids. The CDR3 DNA is TGTGCCAGCAGTTACTCGAGGCTGAACACTGAAGCTTTCTAT. This codes for CASSYSRLNTEAFY.

The gene calls are TRBV19 and TRBJ2-1; the match to TRBD2 covers 7 bases. The length of the CDR3 is 15 residues. Germline V gives CDR1 LNHDA, CDR2 SQIVND (reference sequence). With V trimmed by 3 bases and J by 6 bases, 8 bases remained unmatched. The CDR3 loop is CASSISSGTVNEQFF. CDR3 sequence (DNA): TGTGCCAGTAGTATTTCCAGCGGGACGGTCAATGAGCAGTTCTTC.

The V and J genes are TRBV30 and TRBJ2-5, with TRBD1 matching 9 bases. The germline gives CDR1 GTSNPN, CDR2 SVGIG (reference sequence). After removal of 4 bases from V and 5 bases from J, the junction contained 11 bases not matched to a gene. The CDR3 loop spans 15 amino acids. CDR3 DNA: TGTGCCTGGAACGCCGGGACAGGGTTTCCGGAGACCCAGTACTTC. Translated: CAWNAGTGFPETQYF. Complete variable domain (other parts from reference TRBV30 and TRBJ2-5): SQTIHQWPATLVQPVGSPLSLECTVEGTSNPNLYWYRQAAGRGLQLLFYSVGIGQISSEVPQNLSASRPQDRQFILSSKKLLLSDSGFYLCAWNAGTGFPETQYFGPGTRLLVL.

This clonotype has ten or more counts. The rearrangement joins TRBV18 to TRBJ1-5; 7 nucleotides agree with TRBD1. This CDR3 has 16 residues. Germline V gives CDR1 KGHSH, CDR2 LQKENI. Losses at the gene ends were 6 bases for V and 3 bases for J; bases not matched to a gene: 11. CDR3 nucleotides: TGTGCCAGCTCCCCGACAGGGAGAGTTAACAATCAGCCCCAGCATTTT. Translated: CASSPTGRVNNQPQHF.

In regard to this clonotype: This may arise from a read error, as a much more abundant clone is one base away. The chain joins TRBV7-8 to TRBJ2-3; D not certain. CDR1 is SGHVS and CDR2 is FQNEAQ in the germline V gene. The CDR3 has 12 amino acids. The CDR3 protein is CASSLEGLHQCF. In DNA, the CDR3 is TGTGCCAGCAGCTTAGAAGGGCTTCACCAGTGTTTT.

This clonotype was observed at least ten times. This chain uses TRBV7-2 with TRBJ2-3; TRBD1 agrees at 7 bases. The CDR3 is made up of 16 amino acids. Germline V gene sequence: CDR1 SGHTA, CDR2 FQGNSA. V lost 5 bases and J lost 0; bases outside the gene matches: 8. CDR3 sequence: CASSPWTGRSTDTQYF. Written as DNA, the CDR3 is TGTGCCAGCAGCCCCTGGACAGGACGGAGCACAGATACGCAGTATTTT. Full variable domain (rest looked up from reference TRBV7-2 and TRBJ2-3): GAGVSQSPSNKVTEKGKDVELRCDPISGHTALYWYRQSLGQGLEFLIYFQGNSAPDKSGLPSDRFSAERTGGSVSTLTIQRTQQEDSAVYLCASSPWTGRSTDTQYFGPGTRLTVL.

For this clonotype: It may be a read error: a sequence one base away is much more abundant. This chain joins TRBV9 and TRBJ1-5, with no clear D. The CDR3 consists of 15 residues. CDR1 is SGDLS and CDR2 is YYNGEE in the germline V gene. CDR3 sequence: CAGSVGGYGNQPQHF. The CDR3 nucleotides are TGTGCCGGCAGCGTTGGAGGGTACGGCAATCAGCCCCAGCATTTT. Together with reference TRBV9 and TRBJ1-5, the CDR3 gives the full variable domain: DSGVTQTPKHLITATGQRVTLRCSPRSGDLSVYWYQQSLDQGLQFLIQYYNGEERAKGNILERFSAQQFPDLHSELNLSSLELGDSALYFCAGSVGGYGNQPQHFGDGTRLSIL.

CDR3 amino acids: CASSSLSAVNEQFF. CDR3 DNA sequence: TGTGCCAGCAGTTCGCTTTCTGCCGTCAATGAGCAGTTCTTC. The chain joins TRBV6-5 to TRBJ2-1; D is ambiguous. Trimming took off 4 bases at V and 6 bases at J, with 13 bases between the two ends. The CDR3 runs to 14 residues. Per germline, CDR1 MNHEY and CDR2 SVGAGI.